These 27 T cell receptor beta chains share one sample of origin, sequenced in a study of response to subunit inactivated influenza vaccine. A single record per CDR3 protein comes from TCRdb applying MiXCR to the RT-PCR reads. Here the sample spans 500,000 to 700,000 distinct CDR3 sequences, approximately 20% being singletons. The sample also formed part of further work on T cells expressing NK-cell markers. According to that study: 5'RACE template switching built TCR beta cDNA with unique molecular identifiers.

The sample in question was CD4+ T cells sorted from PBMCs, obtained roughly 12 days after vaccination. The origin of the receptors is a man in his fifties who received an inactivated influenza vaccine.

Turning to this clonotype: At one end the junction does not follow the germline gene, possibly because of a read error. J is TRBJ2-5 and V is TRBV27; 12 nucleotides match TRBD2. This CDR3 contains 13 residues. Germline-derived CDR1 and CDR2 are MNHEY and SMNVEV (reference sequence). The CDR3 protein is CASRPGLAGPLSF. The CDR3 DNA reads as TGTGCCAGCAGACCGGGACTAGCGGGCCCTTTATCCTTC.

This clonotype was seen more than once but under ten times. The CDR3 loop is CASQTGPSGEQFF. The CDR3 DNA reads TGCGCCAGCCAGACAGGGCCCAGTGGTGAGCAGTTCTTC. V gene TRBV5-1 combines with J gene TRBJ2-1; 7 bases match TRBD1. This CDR3 spans 13 amino acids. Trimming took 7 bases from V and 9 from J; bases not matched to a gene: 10. Germline V gene sequence: CDR1 SGHRS, CDR2 YFSETQ. Using reference TRBV5-1 and TRBJ2-1 for the parts outside the CDR3, the full variable domain is KAGVTQTPRYLIKTRGQQVTLSCSPISGHRSVSWYQQTPGQGLQFLFEYFSETQRNKGNFPGRFSGRQFSNSRSEMNVSTLELGDSALYLCASQTGPSGEQFFGPGTRLTVL.

V is TRBV5-1 and J is TRBJ2-3; 7 bases map to TRBD1. Per germline, CDR1 SGHRS and CDR2 YFSETQ. V trimming: 5 bases; J trimming: 2 bases; junction bases outside the gene matches: 11. This CDR3 has 16 amino acids. CDR3 protein: CASRHKSGTVTDTQYF. The CDR3 nucleotides read TGCGCCAGCAGACATAAATCCGGGACAGTCACAGATACGCAGTATTTT.

This clonotype turned up a few times. The chain couples TRBV12-3 or TRBV12-4 to TRBJ2-1, with D possibly matching TRBD1 (5 bases). The ends were cut back, 2 bases at V and 11 bases at J, with 16 bases in the middle. The CDR3 consists of 14 residues. In nucleotides, the CDR3 is TGTGCCAGCAGTTTAATCGGGCAGGGTTTTAAGCAGTTCTTC. Protein sequence: CASSLIGQGFKQFF.

This clonotype was picked up a small number of times. The V call is TRBV10-3, the J call TRBJ2-7, with 16 bases aligning to TRBD2. The V segment lost 8 bases and the J segment 2 bases; nucleotides outside the gene matches: 6. Per germline, CDR1 ENHRY and CDR2 SYGVKD. This CDR3 is built from 16 residues. DNA of the CDR3: TGTGCCATCGGGACTAGCGGGGGGGCCGGGGCCTACGAGCAGTACTTC. Encoded protein: CAIGTSGGAGAYEQYF.

The CDR3 loop is CAWRPGGVFRSTDTQYF. CDR3 bases: TGTGCCTGGAGACCTGGGGGAGTTTTTCGTAGCACAGATACGCAGTATTTT. The chain has TRBV30 and TRBJ2-3, with D possibly being TRBD1 or TRBD2 (5 bases each). The CDR3 runs 17 residues. The germline V gene has CDR1 GTSNPN and CDR2 SVGIG (reference sequence). Trimming removed 3 bases from V and 0 bases from J, with 19 bases in between. Full variable domain (outside the CDR3, taken from reference TRBV30 and TRBJ2-3): SQTIHQWPATLVQPVGSPLSLECTVEGTSNPNLYWYRQAAGRGLQLLFYSVGIGQISSEVPQNLSASRPQDRQFILSSKKLLLSDSGFYLCAWRPGGVFRSTDTQYFGPGTRLTVL.

This clonotype appeared a few times. The rearrangement joins TRBV12-3 or TRBV12-4 to TRBJ2-5; the D is unclear. Trimming left V 4 bases short and J 2 bases short, with 14 bases between. The CDR3 has 15 residues. As DNA, the CDR3 is TGTGCCAGCAGTTCTCGATTGCTGGGTCAAGAGACCCAGTACTTC. This sequence encodes CASSSRLLGQETQYF.

This clonotype appeared a few times. The CDR3 here is CASSRAGTGTDTQYF. As DNA, the CDR3 is TGTGCCAGCAGTAGGGCAGGGACAGGGACAGATACGCAGTATTTT. The chain uses TRBV12-3 or TRBV12-4 and TRBJ2-3; TRBD1 matches 9 bases. With 5 bases clipped from V and 3 bases from J, the junction kept 6 bases outside the gene matches. The CDR3 is made up of 15 amino acids.

The chain employs TRBV6-2 or TRBV6-3 and TRBJ2-5; D is unresolved. The CDR3 is made up of 15 amino acids. Germline-derived CDR1 and CDR2 are MNHEY and SVGEGT. The germline V and J ends were trimmed by 6 bases and 2 bases, with 16 bases remaining between them. CDR3 DNA: TGTGCCAGCAGCCCCAAATTGGCAAAACAAGAGACCCAGTACTTC. It translates to CASSPKLAKQETQYF.

The rearrangement joins TRBV28 to TRBJ2-7, with D perhaps TRBD1 (6 bases). V shed 6 bases and J shed 0 bases, with 12 bases lying between them. The germline V gene has CDR1 MDHEN and CDR2 SYDVKM. This CDR3 has 14 amino acids. The CDR3 DNA sequence: TGTGCCAGCAGACAGGGCGCCCCCTCCTACGAGCAGTACTTC. Its translation: CASRQGAPSYEQYF.

A few counts support this clonotype. The chain has TRBV6-5 and TRBJ1-3; TRBD1 agrees at 7 bases. The trim removed 4 bases at V and 2 bases at J, leaving 11 bases unmatched. This CDR3 spans 17 amino acids. The germline gives CDR1 MNHEY, CDR2 SVGAGI. Written as DNA, the CDR3 is TGTGCCAGCAGTTCTACTTGGGACAGTGGGCCTGGAAACACCATATATTTT. Translated, it gives CASSSTWDSGPGNTIYF.

The J gene is TRBJ2-6, the V gene TRBV4-3; D is ambiguous. This CDR3 region has 13 residues. Germline CDR1 LGHNA, CDR2 YSLEER. Trimming took 6 bases from V and 4 from J, leaving 7 bases between them. CDR3 amino acids: CASRANGANVLTF. The CDR3 nucleotides read TGCGCCAGCAGAGCGAACGGGGCCAACGTCCTGACTTTC.

This clonotype was detected many times. This chain joins TRBV29-1 and TRBJ2-1; D is perhaps TRBD1 or TRBD2 (5 bases each). Germline V gene sequence: CDR1 SQVTM, CDR2 ANQGSEA. The V and J ends lost 4 bases and 0 bases respectively, with 7 bases between them. This CDR3 spans 13 amino acids. CDR3 bases: TGCAGCGTTGGGGGGAGCTCCTACAATGAGCAGTTCTTC. This encodes CSVGGSSYNEQFF.

This clonotype was seen many times. CDR3 in DNA: TGTGCCAGCAGTTATCGACAGGGGGCAAATAATTCACCCCTCCACTTT. This sequence encodes CASSYRQGANNSPLHF. The V gene is TRBV7-2, the J gene TRBJ1-6, with TRBD1 matching 10 bases. Germline loops: CDR1 SGHTA, CDR2 FQGNSA. The ends lost 6 bases at V and 5 bases at J; junction bases unmatched: 7. This CDR3 comprises 16 residues.

The table lists this clonotype with a few counts. The chain recombines TRBV29-1 with TRBJ1-3; D unclear. Germline assignment: CDR1 SQVTM and CDR2 ANQGSEA. The CDR3 totals 13 residues. V was pared by 6 bases and J by 2 bases, with 11 bases between. Written as DNA, the CDR3 is TGCAGCGTGCAGTACGCTCCTGGAAACACCATATATTTT. It yields the protein CSVQYAPGNTIYF.

This chain connects TRBV15 to TRBJ2-7; 9 bases align to TRBD2. CDR3 size: 16 residues. V lost 1 base and J lost 6; bases outside the gene matches: 10. CDR1 is LNHNV and CDR2 is YYDKDF in the germline V gene (reference sequence). The CDR3 loop is CATSRAGSGSYREQYF. The DNA for the CDR3 is TGTGCCACCAGCAGAGCAGGTAGCGGGAGTTACCGCGAGCAGTACTTC.

This clonotype was seen a few times. This rearrangement joins TRBV7-2 to TRBJ2-5; possible D gene TRBD2, 6 bases. The V end was cut by 6 bases, the J end by 6 bases, with 14 bases between. Germline V gene lookup returns CDR1 SGHTA and CDR2 FQGNSA. The CDR3 sequence is 13 residues long. The CDR3 DNA sequence: TGTGCCAGCAGAAGGACTAATGTAAAGACCCAGTACTTC. This codes for CASRRTNVKTQYF.

This clonotype was counted only a few times. The chain has TRBV5-4 and TRBJ2-5; 11 nucleotides line up with TRBD2. The CDR3 contains 15 residues. The V gene end was trimmed by 4 bases and the J gene end by 2 bases; junction bases not matched to a gene: 4. Germline V gives CDR1 SGHNT, CDR2 YYREEE (reference sequence). The DNA for the CDR3 is TGTGCCAGCAGCGCGACTAGCGGGATACAAGAGACCCAGTACTTC. Encoded protein: CASSATSGIQETQYF.

The CDR3 nucleotides read TGCAGCGTTGAAGTCGCCGGGAGCGACTTTAGCACAGATACGCAGTATTTT. It specifies CSVEVAGSDFSTDTQYF. V and J are TRBV29-1 and TRBJ2-3; a possible D gene is TRBD2 (6 bases). The germline CDR1 and CDR2 sequences are SQVTM and ANQGSEA. The V end lost 1 base, the J end lost 0 bases, and 17 bases lay between the germline ends. This CDR3 contains 17 residues.

For this clonotype: Sequence at one end of the junction differs from germline and may be a read error. The chain couples TRBV5-1 to TRBJ1-5, with D possibly matching TRBD1 (5 bases). CDR1 and CDR2 (germline): SGHRS, YFSETQ. The CDR3 contains 15 residues. The CDR3 DNA reads TGCGCCAGCAGCCCAGGGAGTAATAGCAATCAGCGCCAGCATTTT. This encodes CASSPGSNSNQRQHF.

This clonotype turned up a few times. The rearrangement joins TRBV7-6 to TRBJ2-5; 11 positions match TRBD2. CDR1 is SGHVS and CDR2 is FNYEAQ in the germline V gene. The CDR3 sequence is 15 residues long. With V trimmed by 4 bases and J by 2 bases, 3 bases remained unmatched. The CDR3 region has the DNA TGTGCCAGCAGCTCGGGACTAGCGGTACAAGAGACCCAGTACTTC. Translation: CASSSGLAVQETQYF.

The chain is built from TRBV7-2 and TRBJ2-1; 12 bases map to TRBD2. Trimming removed 6 bases from V and 8 bases from J; junction bases left unmatched: 8. This CDR3 is built from 15 residues. CDR1 and CDR2 from the germline V gene are SGHTA and FQGNSA. CDR3 sequence (DNA): TGTGCCAGCAGACCCAGGACTAGCGGGAACTATGAGCAGTTCTTC. This codes for CASRPRTSGNYEQFF.

The chain recombines TRBV9 with TRBJ2-5, with D unresolved. The CDR3 contains 17 residues. Germline lookup yields CDR1 SGDLS and CDR2 YYNGEE. V shed 0 bases and J shed 4 bases, with 19 bases lying between them. CDR3 DNA sequence: TGTGCCAGCAGCGTAGGAAGGGCGACATGGGTGGGAGAGACCCAGTACTTC. Its translation is CASSVGRATWVGETQYF.

The sample holds a few counts of this clonotype. The V call is TRBV6-1, the J call TRBJ2-1; tentative D call: TRBD1 (6 bases). CDR1 MNHNS and CDR2 SASEGT come from the germline V gene. This CDR3 is built from 15 residues. Trimming removed 6 bases at V and 2 bases at J, with 14 bases between. CDR3 DNA: TGTGCCAGCAGCCCTGAGAAGGGGGCCTACAATGAGCAGTTCTTC. It encodes CASSPEKGAYNEQFF.

The chain is built from TRBV4-3 and TRBJ2-7; D gene unclear. CDR1 and CDR2 from the germline V gene are LGHNA and YSLEER. This CDR3 is built from 18 residues. The ends were cut back, 0 bases at V and 2 bases at J, with 20 bases in the middle. The CDR3 loop is CASSQDWGRRDTTYEQYF. CDR3 nucleotides: TGCGCCAGCAGCCAAGATTGGGGTCGACGAGATACGACCTACGAGCAGTACTTC.

This clonotype turned up a few times. The chain links TRBV6-1 to TRBJ2-1; D gene unclear. The V gene lost 7 bases and the J gene lost 9 bases, with 10 bases spanning the gap. The CDR3 is made up of 11 amino acids. In germline, CDR1 is MNHNS, CDR2 SASEGT. CDR3 loop: CASTQQTEQFF. In DNA form, the CDR3 reads TGTGCCAGCACCCAGCAAACTGAGCAGTTCTTC.

The rearrangement links TRBV5-1 to TRBJ2-1, with D uncertain. This CDR3 is built from 14 residues. Germline loops: CDR1 SGHRS, CDR2 YFSETQ. V lost 0 bases to trimming and J lost 2 bases, with 6 bases between them. The CDR3 protein is CASSLEGTYNEQFF. The CDR3 bases are TGCGCCAGCAGCTTGGAAGGGACCTACAATGAGCAGTTCTTC.